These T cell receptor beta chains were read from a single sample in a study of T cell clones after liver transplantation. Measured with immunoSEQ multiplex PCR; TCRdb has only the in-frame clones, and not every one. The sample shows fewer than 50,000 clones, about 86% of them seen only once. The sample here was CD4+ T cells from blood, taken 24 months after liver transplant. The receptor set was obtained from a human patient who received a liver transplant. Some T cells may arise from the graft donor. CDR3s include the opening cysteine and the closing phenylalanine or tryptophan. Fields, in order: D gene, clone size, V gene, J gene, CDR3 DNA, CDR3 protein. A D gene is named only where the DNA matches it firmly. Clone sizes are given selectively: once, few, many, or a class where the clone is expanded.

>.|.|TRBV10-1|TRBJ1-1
TGCGCCAGCAGGCGACAGGATAACACTGAAGCTTTCTTT
CASRRQDNTEAFF
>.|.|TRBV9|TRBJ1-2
TGTGCCAGCAGCGTATCAGGGCTCGCTAACTATGGCTACACCTTC
CASSVSGLANYGYTF
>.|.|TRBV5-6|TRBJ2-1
TGTGCCAGCAGCTTGAGGGGCGGTCACGATGAGCAGTTCTTC
CASSLRGGHDEQFF
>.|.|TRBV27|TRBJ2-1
TGTGCCAGCAGTTCTTATACCGCCAATGAGCAGTTCTTC
CASSSYTANEQFF
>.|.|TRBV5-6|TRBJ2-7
TGTGCCAGCAGCCATCTACACTACGAGCAGTACTTC
CASSHLHYEQYF
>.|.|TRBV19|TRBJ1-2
TGTGCCAGTAGTATAGATCGAGGAGAGGAGGGCTACACCTTC
CASSIDRGEEGYTF
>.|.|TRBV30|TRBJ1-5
TGTGCCTGGAGTGTACTTATGGGCGGCAATCAGCCCCAGCATTTT
CAWSVLMGGNQPQHF
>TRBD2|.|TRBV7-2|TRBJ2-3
TGTGCCAGCAGCATCCAGCGGGGGGGGTTCACAGATACGCAGTATTTT
CASSIQRGGFTDTQYF
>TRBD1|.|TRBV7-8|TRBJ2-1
TGTGCCAGCAGCTTAATCCGGACAGGGCGGAATGAGCAGTTCTTC
CASSLIRTGRNEQFF
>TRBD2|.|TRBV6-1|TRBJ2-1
TGTGCCAGCAGTGTTAGCGGGGGGACCTACAATGAGCAGTTCTTC
CASSVSGGTYNEQFF
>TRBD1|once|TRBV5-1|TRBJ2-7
TGCGCCAGCAGCCCGGTCGGACAGGGCTCCTACGAGCAGTACTTC
CASSPVGQGSYEQYF
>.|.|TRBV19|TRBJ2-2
TGTGCCAGTAGTACCTTCAAGAACACCGGGGAGCTGTTTTTT
CASSTFKNTGELFF
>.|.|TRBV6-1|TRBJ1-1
TGTGCCAGCAGGGAAAGCACTGAAGCTTTCTTT
CASRESTEAFF
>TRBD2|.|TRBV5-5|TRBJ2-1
TGTGCCAGCAGCTTGGGACTAGCGGGAGGGAATGAGCAGTTCTTC
CASSLGLAGGNEQFF
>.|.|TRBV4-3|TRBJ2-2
TGCGCCAGCAGCCGGGACTTAAGCCCCGGGGAGCTGTTTTTT
CASSRDLSPGELFF
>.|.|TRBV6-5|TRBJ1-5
TGTGCCAGTTCCAATAGCAATCAGCCCCAGCATTTT
CASSNSNQPQHF
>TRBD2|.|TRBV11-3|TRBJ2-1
TGTGCCAGCAGCTCAGGATTAGCGGGAGGGAACTACAATGAGCAGTTCTTC
CASSSGLAGGNYNEQFF
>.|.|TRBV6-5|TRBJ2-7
TGTGCCAGCAGGACCGGTTACGAGCAGTACTTC
CASRTGYEQYF
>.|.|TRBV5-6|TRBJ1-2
TGTGCCAGCAGCTTGGCCGTGGTCAACTATGGCTACACCTTC
CASSLAVVNYGYTF
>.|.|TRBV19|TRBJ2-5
TGTGCCAGTAGTATGGGTGGAGAGACCCAGTACTTC
CASSMGGETQYF
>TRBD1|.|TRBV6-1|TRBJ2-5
TGTGCCAGCAGTGGATGGGGACAGGGGGCAAGTGAGACCCAGTACTTC
CASSGWGQGASETQYF
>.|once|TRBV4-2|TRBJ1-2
TGTGCCAGCAGCCAAGGACCGGGTCCTGGCTACACCTTC
CASSQGPGPGYTF